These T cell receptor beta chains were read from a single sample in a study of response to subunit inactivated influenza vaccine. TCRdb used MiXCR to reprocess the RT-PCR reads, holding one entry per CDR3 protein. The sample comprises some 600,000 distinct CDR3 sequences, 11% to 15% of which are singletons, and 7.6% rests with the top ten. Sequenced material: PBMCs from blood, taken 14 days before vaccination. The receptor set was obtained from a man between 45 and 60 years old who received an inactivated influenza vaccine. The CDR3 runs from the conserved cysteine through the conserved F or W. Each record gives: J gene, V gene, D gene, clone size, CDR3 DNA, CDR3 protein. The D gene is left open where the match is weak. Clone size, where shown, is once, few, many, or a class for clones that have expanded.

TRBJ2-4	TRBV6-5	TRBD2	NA	TGTGCCAGCAGTAACAACCCCTCTCAGCGGGATGATATTCAGTACTTC	CASSNNPSQRDDIQYF
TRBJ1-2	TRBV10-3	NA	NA	TGTGCCATCAGACCTCAGGGGAACTATGGCTACACCTTC	CAIRPQGNYGYTF
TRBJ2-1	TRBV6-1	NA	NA	TGTGCCAGCAGTCAACAGGGTGATGAGCAGTTCTTC	CASSQQGDEQFF
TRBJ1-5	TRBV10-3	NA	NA	TGTGCCATCAGTGAGTCAATGGGAGGGAGTCAGCCCCAGCATTTT	CAISESMGGSQPQHF
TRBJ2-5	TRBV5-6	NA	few	TGTGCCAGCAGCTTATTGGTTTTCGCAGTTGAGACCCAGTACTTC	CASSLLVFAVETQYF
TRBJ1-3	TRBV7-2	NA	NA	TGTGCCAGCACCGACCGGGGGGCAGGTTGGACCATATATTTT	CASTDRGAGWTIYF
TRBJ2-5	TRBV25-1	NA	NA	TGTGCCTTAGTCCGGCAAGGTGTGGAGACCCAGTACTTC	CALVRQGVETQYF
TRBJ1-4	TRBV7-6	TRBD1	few	TGTGCCAGCAGCTCCGGGACAGGGAGATCGGCAAGTGAAAAACTGTTTTTT	CASSSGTGRSASEKLFF
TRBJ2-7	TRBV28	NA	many	TGTGCCAGCAGTCTCACCGGGACACTGGTTCCCCACGAGCAGTACTTC	CASSLTGTLVPHEQYF
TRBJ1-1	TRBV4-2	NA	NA	TGTGCCAGCAGCCAAGAGCCGGGATTAAACACTGAAGCTTTCTTT	CASSQEPGLNTEAFF
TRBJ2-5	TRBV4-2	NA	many	TGTGCCAGCAGCCCAGCCGGGACCAACCAAGAGACCCAGTACTTC	CASSPAGTNQETQYF
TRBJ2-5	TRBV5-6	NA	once	TGTGCCAGCAGCTTGGGAGCAGGGACCCAGTACTTC	CASSLGAGTQYF
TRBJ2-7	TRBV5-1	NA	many	TGCGCCAGCAGCACCACAGGGATGGGCGACGAGCAGTACTTC	CASSTTGMGDEQYF
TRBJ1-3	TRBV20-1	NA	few	TGCAGTGCGGAAGGAACAGGGACTGGAAACACCATATATTTT	CSAEGTGTGNTIYF
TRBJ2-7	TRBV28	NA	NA	TGTGCCAGCATCGGGGCACGGCGGTTTGACGAGCAGTACTTC	CASIGARRFDEQYF
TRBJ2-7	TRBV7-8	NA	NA	TGTGCCAGCAGCCAATCCTATTTGTATGAGCAGTACTTC	CASSQSYLYEQYF
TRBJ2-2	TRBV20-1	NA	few	TGCAGTGCTACTGGGGGCAGCACCGGGGAGCTGTTTTTT	CSATGGSTGELFF
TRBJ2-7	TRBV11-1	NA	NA	TGTGCCAGCAGTACTGTGAACGAGCAGTACTTC	CASSTVNEQYF
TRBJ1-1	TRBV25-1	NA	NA	TGTGCCACGCGCGGAGGGCCAGGGTACGGACTACAAATGAACACTGAAGCTTTCTTT	CATRGGPGYGLQMNTEAFF
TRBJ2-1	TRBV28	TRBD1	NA	TGTGCCAGCAGTCTGTTTGGACAGGGATACAATGAGCAGTTCTTC	CASSLFGQGYNEQFF
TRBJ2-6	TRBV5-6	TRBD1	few	TGTGCCAGCAGCAGCCTACAGGACAGGGAGGCCAACGTCCTGACTTTC	CASSSLQDREANVLTF
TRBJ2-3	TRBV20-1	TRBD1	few	TGCAGTGCCTCCCTATGGGGACAGATCACAGATACGCAGTATTTT	CSASLWGQITDTQYF
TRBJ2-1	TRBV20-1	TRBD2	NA	TGCAGTGCTAATATGCCCCGGACTAGCGGGAGGGAGTACAATGAGCAGTTCTTC	CSANMPRTSGREYNEQFF
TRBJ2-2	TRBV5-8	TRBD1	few	TGTGCCAGCAGCCACGGGACAGGGCTAAACACCGGGGAGCTGTTTTTT	CASSHGTGLNTGELFF
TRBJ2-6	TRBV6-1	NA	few	TGTGCCAGCAGCCCGCATACCTCTGGGGCCAACGTCCTGACTTTC	CASSPHTSGANVLTF
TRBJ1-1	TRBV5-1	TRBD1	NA	TGCGCCAGCAGCACAGGACAGGGATATGTCGGGAACACTGAAGCTTTCTTT	CASSTGQGYVGNTEAFF
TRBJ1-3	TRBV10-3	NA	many	TGTGCCATCAAACCGGGGATAATCTCTGGAAACACCATATATTTT	CAIKPGIISGNTIYF
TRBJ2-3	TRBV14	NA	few	TGTGCCAGCAGCCAAACAGGGAGGTACACAGATACGCAGTATTTT	CASSQTGRYTDTQYF
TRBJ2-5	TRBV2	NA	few	TGTGCCAGCGAAACAGGGACATCCCAAGAGACCCAGTACTTC	CASETGTSQETQYF
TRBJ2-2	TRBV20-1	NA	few	TGCAGTGCTAGAGAGGGGAGCACCGGGGAGCTGTTTTTT	CSAREGSTGELFF
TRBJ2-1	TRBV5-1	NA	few	TGCGCCAGCAGCGCGGGACAGACCTACAATGAGCAGTTCTTC	CASSAGQTYNEQFF
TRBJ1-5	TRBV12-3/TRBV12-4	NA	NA	TGTGCCAGCAGTTTAGTGGCAGGTCAGTTCAATCAGCCCCAGCATTTT	CASSLVAGQFNQPQHF
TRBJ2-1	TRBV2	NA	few	TGTGCCAGCGAGAGACTCCACGCGTATGAGCAGTTCTTC	CASERLHAYEQFF
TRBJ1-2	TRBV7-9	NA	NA	TGTGCCAGCAGCTTAGAGATCCATGGCTACACCTTC	CASSLEIHGYTF
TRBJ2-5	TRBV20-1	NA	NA	TGCAGTGCTACGGGGTTGTTCGGGGGTGGAGAGACCCAGTACTTC	CSATGLFGGGETQYF
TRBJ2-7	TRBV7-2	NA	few	TGTGCCAGCAGCTTCACTCAGGGCCACGAGCAGTACTTC	CASSFTQGHEQYF
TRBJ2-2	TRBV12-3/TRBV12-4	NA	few	TGTGCCAGCAGTTTATCGGTGGGCACCGGGGAGCTGTTTTTT	CASSLSVGTGELFF
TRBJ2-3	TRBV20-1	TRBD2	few	TGCAGTGCTAGATATATTTCGGCTAGCGGAGTTAATACGCAGTATTTT	CSARYISASGVNTQYF
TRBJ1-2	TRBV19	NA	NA	TGTGCCATTACGGGAGTCTATGGCAACACCTTC	CAITGVYGNTF
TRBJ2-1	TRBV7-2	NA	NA	TGTGCCAGCAGCTTAACAGCGGGCTACAATGAGCAGTTCTTC	CASSLTAGYNEQFF
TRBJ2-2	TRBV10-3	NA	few	TGTGCCATCAGTGAGACAGCGAACACCGGGGAGCTGTTTTTT	CAISETANTGELFF
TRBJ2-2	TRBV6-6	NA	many	TGTGCCAGCAGTTACGGGGACTCGTGGTCCGGGGAGCTGTTTTTT	CASSYGDSWSGELFF
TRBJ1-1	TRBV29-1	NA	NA	TGCAGCGTTGAAAGGGGGGGCTTGGGCACTGAAGCTTTCTTT	CSVERGGLGTEAFF
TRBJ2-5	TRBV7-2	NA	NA	TGTGCCAGCACCTATCCCTCAGAGACCCAGTACTTC	CASTYPSETQYF
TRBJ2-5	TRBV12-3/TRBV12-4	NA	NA	TGTGCCAGCAGCCCGAATCAGGGAGGCGTCGAGACCCAGTACTTC	CASSPNQGGVETQYF
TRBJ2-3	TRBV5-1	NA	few	TGCGCCAGCAGCTTGGTGCGGGGCCGAGATACGCAGTATTTT	CASSLVRGRDTQYF
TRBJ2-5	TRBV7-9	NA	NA	TGTGCCAGCAGCCGCCTCCCAGAGACCCAGTACTTC	CASSRLPETQYF
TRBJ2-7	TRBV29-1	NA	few	TGCAGCGTTGAAGATGCTTTAGGGTGGGAGCAGTACTTC	CSVEDALGWEQYF
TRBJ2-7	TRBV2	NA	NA	TGTGCCAGCAGTTTGGCGGGGGCTGGCTACGAGCAGTACTTC	CASSLAGAGYEQYF
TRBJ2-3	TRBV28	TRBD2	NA	TGTGCCAGCAGTTTCATTCAGCGGGGGGGTAAAGATACGCAGTATTTT	CASSFIQRGGKDTQYF